Shown below are 7 T cell receptor beta chains from a single sample sequenced in a study of cytotoxic CD8 clonotypes in ibrutinib-treated CLL. The data were produced by immunoSEQ multiplex PCR, yet TCRdb's version contains in-frame clones alone and is incomplete. The sample gives fewer than 400,000 clones, over 60% of which show up once; 6% to 6.5% is in the top ten. The sequencing used PBMCs, collected after 36 months of ibrutinib treatment. These receptors originate from a human donor with chronic lymphocytic leukemia.

This chain connects TRBV6-5 to TRBJ2-7, with TRBD2 matching 8 bases. This CDR3 is 15 amino acids long. V lost 2 bases to trimming and J lost 1 base; unmatched junction nucleotides: 4. Germline-derived CDR1 and CDR2 are MNHEY and SVGAGI. The CDR3 here is CASSYVSGSSYEQYF. CDR3 nucleotide sequence: TGTGCCAGCAGTTACGTAAGCGGGAGTTCCTACGAGCAGTACTTC.

This rearrangement joins TRBV16 to TRBJ1-5; the D is unclear. Germline CDR1 is KGHSY and CDR2 is FQNENV. Deletions cut 0 bases from V and 6 bases from J, with 12 bases between. The CDR3 has 15 amino acids. CDR3: CASSQSLHWGQPQHF. The CDR3 coding sequence is TGTGCCAGCAGCCAATCGCTCCATTGGGGTCAGCCCCAGCATTTT.

The chain links TRBV18 to TRBJ1-2; 7 bases fit TRBD1. The V gene end was trimmed by 3 bases and the J gene end by 6 bases; junction bases not matched to a gene: 4. CDR1 and CDR2 (germline): KGHSH, LQKENI. CDR3 length equals 13 residues. The chain's CDR3 is CASSPTGSDGYTF. CDR3 DNA sequence: TGTGCCAGCTCACCGACAGGGTCGGATGGCTACACCTTC.

The rearrangement joins TRBV4-1 to TRBJ1-4; 9 bases fit TRBD1. The CDR3 consists of 16 residues. From germline, CDR1 is MGHRA and CDR2 YSYEKL. The V and J ends lost 1 base and 10 bases, in that order; junction bases with no gene match: 10. The CDR3 sequence is CASSQAGHQQGAKLFF. For the CDR3, the DNA is TGCGCCAGCAGCCAAGCAGGCCACCAACAGGGGGCAAAACTGTTTTTT.

The V call is TRBV7-6, the J call TRBJ2-1; 10 bases are a match to TRBD2. From germline, CDR1 is SGHVS and CDR2 FNYEAQ. The trim removed 2 bases at V and 4 bases at J, leaving 11 bases unmatched. This CDR3 is 18 amino acids long. In nucleotides, the CDR3 is TGTGCCAGCAGCTTACGCGCCGCTAGCGGGGGTTATTACAATGAGCAGTTCTTC. This encodes CASSLRAASGGYYNEQFF. Together with reference TRBV7-6 and TRBJ2-1, the CDR3 gives the full variable domain: GAGVSQSPRYKVTKRGQDVALRCDPISGHVSLYWYRQALGQGPEFLTYFNYEAQQDKSGLPNDRFSAERPEGSISTLTIQRTEQRDSAMYRCASSLRAASGGYYNEQFFGPGTRLTVL.

The chain uses TRBV27 and TRBJ2-3; D possibly corresponds to TRBD2 (5 bases). V gave up 5 bases and J gave up 2 bases, with 11 bases separating them. In germline, CDR1 is MNHEY, CDR2 SMNVEV (reference sequence). The CDR3 length is 14 residues. The CDR3 loop reads CASSAPGNTDTQYF. CDR3 DNA sequence: TGTGCCAGCAGTGCACCCGGGAACACAGATACGCAGTATTTT.

CDR3 loop: CSVVGLAGGSYEQYF. In DNA, the CDR3 is TGCAGCGTTGTTGGACTAGCGGGAGGCTCCTACGAGCAGTACTTC. The chain couples TRBV29-1 to TRBJ2-7; TRBD2 agrees at 14 bases. In germline, CDR1 is SQVTM, CDR2 ANQGSEA. CDR3 length: 15 residues. V trimming: 4 bases; J trimming: 0 bases; junction bases outside the gene matches: 2.